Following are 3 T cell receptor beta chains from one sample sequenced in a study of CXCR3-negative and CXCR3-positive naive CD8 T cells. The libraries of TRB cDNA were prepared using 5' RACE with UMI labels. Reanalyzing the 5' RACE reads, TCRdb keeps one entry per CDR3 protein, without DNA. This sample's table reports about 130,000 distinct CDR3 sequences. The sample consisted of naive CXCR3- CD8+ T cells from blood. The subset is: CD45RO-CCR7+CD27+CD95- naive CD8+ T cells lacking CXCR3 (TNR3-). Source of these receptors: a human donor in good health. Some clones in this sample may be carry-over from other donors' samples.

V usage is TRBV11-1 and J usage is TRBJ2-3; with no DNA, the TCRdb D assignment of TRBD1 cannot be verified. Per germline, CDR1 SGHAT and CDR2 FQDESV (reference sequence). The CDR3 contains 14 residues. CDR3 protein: CAGSLITGSDTQYF.

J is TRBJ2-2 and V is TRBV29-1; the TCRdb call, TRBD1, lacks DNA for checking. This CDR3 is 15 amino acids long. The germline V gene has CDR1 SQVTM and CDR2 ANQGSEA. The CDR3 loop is CSVAPTGFTTGELFF.

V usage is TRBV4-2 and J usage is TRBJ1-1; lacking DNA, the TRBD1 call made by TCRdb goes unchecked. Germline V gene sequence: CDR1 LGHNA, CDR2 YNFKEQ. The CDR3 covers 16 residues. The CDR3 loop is CASSQRGQGSYTEAFF.